This is a list of T cell receptor beta chains from one sample in a study of STAT5B mutations in CD4+ large granular lymphocyte leukemia. Profiling relied on immunoSEQ multiplex PCR, and the TCRdb table lists in-frame clones only, not all of them. This table has tens of thousands of clones, 75% appearing once. Sequenced: CD4+ T cells from blood buffy coats. These receptors were taken from a human donor in good health. CDR3s include the opening cysteine and the closing phenylalanine or tryptophan. The order of the fields is D gene, J gene, clone size, V gene, CDR3 DNA, CDR3 protein. A D gene is named only where the DNA matches it firmly. Only some rows state a clone size, as once, few, many or a class for expanded clones.

>.|TRBJ2-1|once|TRBV11-2
TGTGCCAGCAGCTTAGGCAGGTACAATGAGCAGTTCTTC
CASSLGRYNEQFF
>.|TRBJ1-3|.|TRBV7-9
TGTGCCAGCAGCTTAACGGGCTCTGGAAACACCATATATTTT
CASSLTGSGNTIYF
>.|TRBJ2-1|.|TRBV11-3
TGTGCCAGCAGCTCACCGTCGGCTAGCCTCTGGCAGTTCTTC
CASSSPSASLWQFF
>.|TRBJ1-2|few|TRBV28
TGTGCCAGCAGTTTGGGGGGAGGCTACACCTTC
CASSLGGGYTF
>.|TRBJ2-7|.|TRBV11-3
TGTGCCAGCAGCTTGGAGGACAAGGGGTCCTACGAGCAGTACTTC
CASSLEDKGSYEQYF
>.|TRBJ2-5|.|TRBV9
TGTGCCAGCAGCGTAAACCAGCAGGCAGTAGAGACCCAGTACTTC
CASSVNQQAVETQYF
>TRBD1|TRBJ2-7|.|TRBV11-2
TGTGCCAGCAGCTTGGGACAGGTCTACGAGCAGTACTTC
CASSLGQVYEQYF
>.|TRBJ2-3|.|TRBV23-1
TGCGCCAGCAGTCAACCGCCTTTTAGCCTAGATACCCTAGACACAGATACGCAGTATTTT
CASSQPPFSLDTLDTDTQYF
>TRBD2|TRBJ2-3|.|TRBV19
TGTGCCAGTAGCCCGACCGGGACTAGATATGATACGCAGTATTTT
CASSPTGTRYDTQYF
>.|TRBJ2-5|.|TRBV5-1
TGCGCCAGCAGCCTGGGTGGGGGGGAGACCCAGTACTTC
CASSLGGGETQYF
>.|TRBJ2-1|.|TRBV11-3
TGTGCCAGCAGCTCCGGGGGCCTATACAATGAGCAGTTCTTC
CASSSGGLYNEQFF
>.|TRBJ2-7|.|TRBV30
TGTGCCTGGAGTCTTTCCCTCAACCCTTCACAGGGCGGGATTTATGTGCAGTACTTC
CAWSLSLNPSQGGIYVQYF
>.|TRBJ2-3|.|TRBV11-2
TGTGCCAGCAGCCGGGACCCCAGGAGCACAGATACGCAGTATTTT
CASSRDPRSTDTQYF
>TRBD1|TRBJ1-4|.|TRBV2
TGTGCCAGCAGTAAAGAGGGGGCTGGTAATGAAAAACTGTTTTTT
CASSKEGAGNEKLFF
>TRBD1|TRBJ1-6|.|TRBV7-9
TGTGCCAGCAGCCGCCGTACAGGGGTTAATTCACCCCTCCACTTT
CASSRRTGVNSPLHF
>TRBD2|TRBJ2-7|.|TRBV9
TGTGCCAGCAGCGTAGGCGGGGAGGGCTACGAGCAGTACTTC
CASSVGGEGYEQYF
>.|TRBJ2-7|.|TRBV18
TGTGCCAGCTCACCAAGGGGGGAGTCCTTATCCGACGAGCAGTACTTC
CASSPRGESLSDEQYF
>.|TRBJ1-1|.|TRBV27
TGTGCCAGCAGTTTATCCCCGGTGAACACTGAAGCTTTCTTT
CASSLSPVNTEAFF
>.|TRBJ1-2|.|TRBV15
TGTGCCACCAGCAGCTCCCCTGGGGCTGTTAGTGGCTACACCTTC
CATSSSPGAVSGYTF
>.|TRBJ2-5|.|TRBV6-1
TGTGCCAGCAGTGAAGGCAGGGTAGGTGACTTC
CASSEGRVGDF
>.|TRBJ2-1|.|TRBV6-5
TGTGCCAGCACCCGGGACCGATTCTCCTACAATGAGCAGTTCTTC
CASTRDRFSYNEQFF
>TRBD2|TRBJ2-3|.|TRBV7-2
TGTGCCAGCAGCTTAGCGGTAGCGGGACCAGATACGCAGTATTTT
CASSLAVAGPDTQYF
>TRBD2|TRBJ2-7|.|TRBV6-1
TGTGCCAGCATCCAGCGGGAGATCTACGAGCAGTACTTC
CASIQREIYEQYF
>.|TRBJ2-3|.|TRBV5-3
TGTGCCAGAAGTCGACGGGCAGATACGCAGTATTTT
CARSRRADTQYF
>TRBD1|TRBJ2-7|.|TRBV7-8
TGTGCCAGCAGCTTAGTGGCCGGACAGGACAAATTGCGCGAGCAGTACTTC
CASSLVAGQDKLREQYF
>.|TRBJ2-1|.|TRBV11-3
TGTGCCAGCAGCAGTTGGGACATAGATATGCAGTTCTTC
CASSSWDIDMQFF
>TRBD1|TRBJ1-4|.|TRBV5-6
TGTGCCAGCAGCCGGGGACAGGGGACTGAAAAACTGTTTTTT
CASSRGQGTEKLFF
>.|TRBJ2-3|.|TRBV9
TGTGCCAGCAGCGTAGATCTCCAGCGGAGCACAGATACGCAGTATTTT
CASSVDLQRSTDTQYF
>TRBD2|TRBJ2-7|.|TRBV10-3
TGTGCCATCAGTGCGGGGACTAGCGGGAGGGCGAGCGAGCAGTACTTC
CAISAGTSGRASEQYF
>.|TRBJ1-4|.|TRBV20-1
TGCAGTGCTCCCGAGTTTGAAAAACTGTTTTTT
CSAPEFEKLFF
>.|TRBJ2-3|.|TRBV4-1
TGCGCCAGCAGCCAAGATCGCAGGCCGGCGGATACGCAGTATTTT
CASSQDRRPADTQYF
>.|TRBJ2-5|.|TRBV7-8
TGTGCCAGCAGCTTACTACCCTCCGTGGAGACCCAGTACTTC
CASSLLPSVETQYF
>TRBD1|TRBJ1-1|.|TRBV29-1
TGCAGCGTCGACAGGGATTTGAACACTGAAGCTTTCTTT
CSVDRDLNTEAFF
>TRBD2|TRBJ2-2|.|TRBV4-1
TGCGCCAGCAGCCAAGATCAGATCGGTAGCGGGAGGGCCGCGTGGACCGGGGAGCTGTTTTTT
CASSQDQIGSGRAAWTGELFF
>TRBD1|TRBJ2-7|.|TRBV2
TGTGCCAGCAGACCGGACAGGGGAGGCTCCTACGGGCAGTACTTC
CASRPDRGGSYGQYF
>.|TRBJ1-2|once|TRBV25-1
TGTGCCAGCTCACGGGGGGGGACAACCCATGACTATGGCTACACCTTC
CASSRGGTTHDYGYTF
>.|TRBJ1-6|.|TRBV6-5
TGTGCCAGCTATGATAATAATTCACCCCTCCACTTT
CASYDNNSPLHF
>TRBD1|TRBJ1-4|few|TRBV9
TGTGCCAGCAGCGACGCACAGGGGGGAGGTGGAAAACTGTTTTTT
CASSDAQGGGGKLFF
>.|TRBJ1-2|.|TRBV11-3
TGTGCCAGCAGCTCCCCGAGCCAGGGATCGTATGGCTACACCTTC
CASSSPSQGSYGYTF
>TRBD1|TRBJ2-2|once|TRBV29-1
TGCAGCGTTCCCGGGACAGCGAACACCGGGGAGCTGTTTTTT
CSVPGTANTGELFF
>TRBD1|TRBJ2-6|.|TRBV18
TGTGCCAGCTCAGCCGGGACAGGGGGACCTGGGGCCAACGTCCTGACTTTC
CASSAGTGGPGANVLTF
>TRBD1|TRBJ1-2|.|TRBV4-1
TGCGCCAGCAGCCAAGAGGGGGACAGGGCCGTACTCTATGGCTACACCTTC
CASSQEGDRAVLYGYTF
>.|TRBJ1-4|.|TRBV5-5
TGTGCCAGCAGCTTGGCTCCAGATCTCGGAAAACTGTTTTTT
CASSLAPDLGKLFF
>.|TRBJ2-3|.|TRBV6-6
TGTGCCAGCTCACGGTACACCATTAGCACAGATACGCAGTATTTT
CASSRYTISTDTQYF
>TRBD1|TRBJ2-5|.|TRBV7-9
TGTGCCAGCAGCCCCCCGTTCCGACAGGGTGGGGAGACCCAGTACTTC
CASSPPFRQGGETQYF
>TRBD1|TRBJ1-4|.|TRBV6-1
TGTGCCAGCACCCCACAGGGGGCAGGGGAAAAACTGTTTTTT
CASTPQGAGEKLFF
>.|TRBJ1-1|few|TRBV11-3
TGTGCCAGCAGCTATCGTCCGCTTGAAGCTTTCTTT
CASSYRPLEAFF
>TRBD2|TRBJ2-3|.|TRBV6-1
TGTGCCAGCAGAGAACCGGAGACTAGCGGGAGGGCACACACAGATACGCAGTATTTT
CASREPETSGRAHTDTQYF
>TRBD1|TRBJ2-2|few|TRBV7-2
TGTGCCAGCAACCAGGGACAGGGCAACACCGGGGAGCTGTTTTTT
CASNQGQGNTGELFF
>.|TRBJ2-5|.|TRBV13
TGTGCCAGCAGCTTAGGGAGGAAAGAGACCCAGTACTTC
CASSLGRKETQYF
>.|TRBJ1-1|.|TRBV7-2
TGTGCCAGTCAATACAGGGCATCCACTGAAGCTTTCTTT
CASQYRASTEAFF
>.|TRBJ2-3|.|TRBV20-1
TGCAGTGCTAGCTTTGCAGATACGCAGTATTTT
CSASFADTQYF
>TRBD2|TRBJ2-2|once|TRBV11-3
TGTGCCAGCAGCTTAGCACTAGCGGGTGACACCGGGGAGCTGTTTTTT
CASSLALAGDTGELFF
>TRBD2|TRBJ2-3|.|TRBV11-3
TGTGCCAGCAGCCCCGGACTAGCGGGAGTGCATACGCAGTATTTT
CASSPGLAGVHTQYF
>.|TRBJ1-5|.|TRBV19
TGTGCCAGTAGTATAGGAGATGCAGGCAGAGTACAGCCCCAGCATTTT
CASSIGDAGRVQPQHF